This entry features one T cell receptor (beta chain) sequence. The antigen is undetermined. The data are from a study of Ad26.COV2.S vaccination and SARS-CoV-2 variants. V was cut by 3 bases and J by 1 base, with 11 bases left in between. This CDR3 comprises 14 residues. Germline V gives CDR1 SGHRS, CDR2 YFSETQ. Findings and limits, study-wide: Vaccinees showed greater spike-specific TCR breadth than placebo recipients.

Sequencing used immunoSEQ multiplex PCR; TCRdb keeps in-frame clones, though not all of them. Here the sample spans roughly 350,000 clones, around 89% being singletons. Regarding treatment: some 19 received Ad26.COV2.S at low or high dose, single or two shots; 5 received placebo; per-sample allocation not given. The investigators took samples on day 63 after the first vaccine or placebo injection. The sequence was obtained from a person aged 18-60 years who received the Ad26.COV2.S COVID-19 vaccine or a placebo. The input for sequencing was peripheral blood, taken in a trial of Ad26.COV2.S vaccine versus placebo. The chain is built from TRBV5-1 and TRBJ2-7; D is perhaps TRBD2 (5 bases). The CDR3 DNA reads TGCGCCAGCAGCTGGCGAGGGAATTCCTACGAGCAGTACTTC. Protein: CASSWRGNSYEQYF.